This TCR beta chain appears in the sequencing data of a study of T cell repertoires in cytomegalovirus infection. At the level of the study: Public TCR beta signatures provided an indication of both CMV infection and a matching HLA type.

TCRdb independently ran MiXCR on the reads; one entry per CDR3 protein. This sample yields 300,000 to 400,000 distinct CDR3 sequences, of which over 15% are seen a single time; 8.5% to 10% belongs to the top ten. This clonotype was seen repeatedly, ten times or more. The antigen remains unidentified. Study results and limitations: HLA-C-restricted CMV-specific TCR beta clonotypes were dominant in the ex vivo response. Totalled public TCR beta family frequency picked out people who carried CMV plus the relevant HLA.

The ends lost 8 bases at V and 5 bases at J; junction bases unmatched: 6. CDR1 and CDR2 (germline): SGHTA, FQGNSA. This CDR3 has 13 amino acids. This receptor was taken from a human donor in good health (CMV status not recorded). Some clones in this sample may be carry-over from other donors' samples. Sequencing input: PBMCs. The rearrangement joins TRBV7-2 to TRBJ2-5, with TRBD2 matching 9 bases. The CDR3 sequence: CASLAGPGETQYF. In DNA form, the CDR3 reads TGTGCCAGCCTAGCGGGACCGGGGGAGACCCAGTACTTC.